One and the same sample provided the 20 T cell receptor beta chains below, sequenced in a study of shared clonotypes between healthy human individuals. Data came from immunoSEQ multiplex PCR; TCRdb stores just in-frame clones and leaves some out. This table has 2 million to 2.5 million clones, 90% to 97% appearing once. The sample consisted of naive CD4+ T cells sorted from blood. As for subset: CD45RA+ positively selected. The receptor set was obtained from a man in his late teens or twenties in good health.

Worth noting for this clone: The sample holds other DNA sequences that translate to the same CDR3. This chain uses TRBV9 with TRBJ1-6; 7 positions agree with TRBD1. The V gene's germline CDR1 is SGDLS and CDR2 YYNGEE. Trimming took 0 bases from V and 7 from J; bases not matched to a gene: 1. This CDR3 has 14 residues. The CDR3 is CASSVGDRNSPLHF. CDR3 nucleotide sequence: TGTGCCAGCAGCGTAGGGGACAGAAATTCACCCCTCCACTTT.

This chain's CDR3 is CATIREANTGELFF. In nucleotides, the CDR3 is TGTGCCACGATACGGGAGGCCAACACCGGGGAGCTGTTTTTT. The chain employs TRBV28 and TRBJ2-2; the match to TRBD2 covers 7 bases. The CDR3 covers 14 residues. CDR1 is MDHEN, CDR2 SYDVKM, per germline. Germline trimming cut 10 bases from V and 2 bases from J; bases unmatched to any gene: 7.

The chain links TRBV19 to TRBJ1-2; 7 nucleotides line up with TRBD1. This CDR3 spans 14 amino acids. CDR1 is LNHDA and CDR2 is SQIVND in the germline V gene (reference sequence). J gave up 2 bases and V 9 bases, and 9 bases lay outside the gene matches. The CDR3 DNA reads as TGTGCCAGCCACTACAGGGGCCAGAACTATGGCTACACCTTC. Its protein is CASHYRGQNYGYTF.

J is TRBJ2-3 and V is TRBV4-3, with 7 nucleotides matching TRBD1. The V segment lost 1 base and the J segment 3 bases; nucleotides outside the gene matches: 4. This CDR3 is built from 15 residues. Germline V gene lookup returns CDR1 LGHNA and CDR2 YSLEER. The CDR3 DNA reads as TGCGCCAGCAGCCAAGTAACAGGGGCAACAGATACGCAGTATTTT. Its translation is CASSQVTGATDTQYF.

Of note for this clone: The sample holds other DNA sequences that translate to the same CDR3. V gene TRBV6-5 combines with J gene TRBJ2-7; tentative D call: TRBD1 (5 bases). Germline assignment: CDR1 MNHEY and CDR2 SVGAGI. CDR3 length: 11 amino acids. Between the trimmed V and J ends, which lost 5 bases and 5 bases, there was a span of 7 bases. The CDR3 spells CASSRGHEQYF. As DNA, the CDR3 is TGTGCCAGCAGTAGGGGTCACGAGCAGTACTTC.

CDR3 coding DNA: TGTGCCAGCAGAGCACCGACAGGGGCCTACGAGCAGTACTTC. It yields the protein CASRAPTGAYEQYF. The rearrangement uses TRBV2 and TRBJ2-5, with 8 bases matching TRBD1. The J call is uncertain, as TRBJ2-7 better fits the DNA end. CDR1 is SNHLY, CDR2 FYNNEI, per germline. This CDR3 is 14 amino acids long.

The chain recombines TRBV28 with TRBJ2-1; the match to TRBD2 covers 13 bases. This CDR3 contains 16 residues. V lost 5 bases, J lost 10 bases, and 11 bases stayed unmatched. Germline assignment: CDR1 MDHEN and CDR2 SYDVKM. CDR3 loop: CASSTGLAGAGTEQFF. Here the CDR3 DNA reads TGTGCCAGCAGTACTGGACTAGCGGGAGCGGGAACCGAGCAGTTCTTC. The variable domain in full, with the rest retrieved from reference TRBV28 and TRBJ2-1, is DVKVTQSSRYLVKRTGEKVFLECVQDMDHENMFWYRQDPGLGLRLIYFSYDVKMKEKGDIPEGYSVSREKKERFSLILESASTNQTSMYLCASSTGLAGAGTEQFFGPGTRLTVL.

This clone was observed a single time. The CDR3 DNA reads TGTGCCTCTCGGCCCGGGTCTTACACTGAAGCTTTCTTT. It specifies CASRPGSYTEAFF. The rearrangement uses TRBV10-3 and TRBJ1-1; D is ambiguous. CDR3 length: 13 amino acids. The V end was cut by 11 bases, the J end by 3 bases, with 16 bases between. Germline lookup yields CDR1 ENHRY and CDR2 SYGVKD.

The chain has TRBV12-5 and TRBJ2-2; D might be TRBD1 (5 bases). V dropped 0 bases and J dropped 4 bases, with 12 bases sitting between them. Germline V gene sequence: CDR1 LGHNT, CDR2 FRNRAP. The CDR3 is made up of 16 amino acids. CDR3 amino acids: CASGLVVTEVTGELFF. The DNA of the CDR3 is TGTGCTAGTGGTTTGGTTGTGACAGAGGTCACCGGGGAGCTGTTTTTT.

The chain carries TRBV28 and TRBJ1-2; D is perhaps TRBD1 (5 bases). The V gene's germline CDR1 is MDHEN and CDR2 SYDVKM. The V end was cut by 6 bases, the J end by 4 bases, with 18 bases between. There are 15 residues in the CDR3. CDR3 DNA: TGTGCCAGCAGGAGAGATGGGGGTAACATCTATGGCTACACCTTC. This gives the protein CASRRDGGNIYGYTF.

V usage is TRBV11-2 and J usage is TRBJ2-3, with 8 bases matching TRBD2. Germline V lookup: CDR1 SGHAT, CDR2 FQNNGV. Trimming cost V 5 bases and J 0 bases; bases outside gene matches: 4. The CDR3 sequence is 15 residues long. CDR3 DNA sequence: TGTGCCAGCAGCCAACGGGGGGGAAGCACAGATACGCAGTATTTT. Translated, it gives CASSQRGGSTDTQYF. Variable domain in full (rest from reference TRBV11-2 and TRBJ2-3): EAGVAQSPRYKIIEKRQSVAFWCNPISGHATLYWYQQILGQGPKLLIQFQNNGVVDDSQLPKDRFSAERLKGVDSTLKIQPAKLEDSAVYLCASSQRGGSTDTQYFGPGTRLTVL.

The CDR3 region is CASSFRGLSSYEQYF. DNA of the CDR3: TGTGCCAGCAGCTTCAGGGGCTTGAGCTCCTACGAGCAGTACTTC. This sequence joins TRBV5-6 and TRBJ2-7; maybe TRBD1 (6 bases). The germline V gene encodes CDR1 SGHDT and CDR2 YYEEEE. This CDR3 comprises 15 residues. V was pared by 2 bases and J by 0 bases, with 12 bases between.

This chain links TRBV18 with TRBJ2-3; D ambiguous. CDR3 length: 14 amino acids. With 3 bases removed from V and 3 bases from J, the gap between germline ends came to 10 bases. Per the germline V gene, CDR1 is KGHSH and CDR2 is LQKENI. This chain's CDR3 is CASSPWTETDTQYF. The CDR3 coding sequence is TGTGCCAGCTCACCCTGGACGGAAACAGATACGCAGTATTTT.

The rearrangement uses TRBV6-1 and TRBJ1-5, with D unclear. The length of the CDR3 is 16 residues. Germline loops: CDR1 MNHNS, CDR2 SASEGT. Deletions cut 3 bases from V and 14 bases from J, with 26 bases between. The CDR3 nucleotides read TGTGCCAGCAGTGACACTGGACGGGATCCCTTACAAGTCGAGCATTTT. Its translation is CASSDTGRDPLQVEHF.

This chain links TRBV4-1 with TRBJ2-7; 7 nucleotides match TRBD2. Germline CDR1 reads MGHRA; CDR2 reads YSYEKL. V shed 1 base, J shed 1 base, and the junction held 7 bases outside the gene matches. The CDR3 loop spans 16 amino acids. CDR3 bases: TGCGCCAGCAGCCAAGGCCTAGCGGACTCTTCCTACGAGCAGTACTTC. This encodes CASSQGLADSSYEQYF.

The V call is TRBV5-1, the J call TRBJ1-4; 8 bases fit TRBD1. V lost 0 bases to trimming and J lost 7 bases; unmatched junction nucleotides: 5. The CDR3 contains 15 residues. CDR1 is SGHRS, CDR2 YFSETQ, per germline. CDR3 nucleotide sequence: TGCGCCAGCAGCTTGGAGGACAGGGCTACTGAAAAACTGTTTTTT. It is translated as CASSLEDRATEKLFF.

The chain has TRBV28 and TRBJ2-7, with 8 bases aligning to TRBD2. The germline V gene has CDR1 MDHEN and CDR2 SYDVKM. The J segment lost 3 bases and the V segment lost 8 bases, leaving 12 bases of the junction unmatched. There are 15 residues in the CDR3. This CDR3 is CASRPSGGPGYEQYF. Here the CDR3 DNA reads TGTGCCAGCCGTCCTTCGGGGGGGCCCGGCTACGAGCAGTACTTC.

This chain uses TRBV7-2 with TRBJ2-7; TRBD1 or TRBD2 may be the D gene (5 bases each). V was cut by 3 bases and J by 2 bases, with 14 bases left in between. The CDR3 is 15 amino acids. Germline CDR1 and CDR2: SGHTA and FQGNSA. CDR3 amino acids: CASSFGAAATYEQYF. The CDR3 DNA reads TGTGCCAGCAGCTTTGGGGCAGCGGCCACCTACGAGCAGTACTTC.

The V and J genes are TRBV6-1 and TRBJ2-7, with D possibly TRBD2 on 6 matching bases. V was cut by 4 bases and J by 3 bases, with 13 bases left in between. The CDR3 has 14 amino acids. The V gene's germline CDR1 is MNHNS and CDR2 SASEGT. CDR3 in DNA: TGTGCCAGCAGTGCTCGCCGGGGGTACTACGAGCAGTACTTC. This encodes CASSARRGYYEQYF.

The V and J genes are TRBV4-1 and TRBJ1-2; D unresolved. The length of the CDR3 is 14 residues. Germline CDR1 is MGHRA and CDR2 is YSYEKL. Trimming shortened V by 1 base and J by 2 bases, and 8 bases separated the two germline ends. For the CDR3, the DNA is TGCGCCAGCAGCCAAGCGGGCCTAAACTATGGCTACACCTTC. This sequence encodes CASSQAGLNYGYTF.